Shown below are 28 T cell receptor beta chains from a single sample sequenced in a study of blood T cells in healthy people across ages. Combining a sample-barcoded 5' primer with a J-beta primer mix, a second PCR ran for roughly 7 to 12 cycles. MiXCR was run by TCRdb on the 5' RACE reads, yielding one entry per CDR3 protein. Of 600,000 to 1,000,000 distinct CDR3 sequences listed, just under 25% are singletons. These data were likewise used in another study, on T cells of mothers and their children.

Specimen: blood. These receptors were obtained from a boy aged 5-17 years in good health.

This chain uses TRBV10-3 with TRBJ2-4, with D unresolved. The CDR3 contains 11 residues. Germline V gives CDR1 ENHRY, CDR2 SYGVKD. With 10 bases removed from V and 8 bases from J, the gap between germline ends came to 12 bases. In DNA form, the CDR3 reads TGTGCCACCCTCCCCTGGGACATTCAGTACTTC. Residues: CATLPWDIQYF.

This sequence joins TRBV20-1 and TRBJ2-1, with D perhaps matching TRBD1 or TRBD2 (5 bases each). The germline gives CDR1 DFQATT, CDR2 SNEGSKA (reference sequence). The CDR3 contains 16 residues. Trimming took 3 bases from V and 9 from J, leaving 24 bases between them. The CDR3 protein is CSARDQTGTRYGEQFF. The CDR3 DNA is TGCAGTGCTAGGGACCAAACTGGGACCAGATATGGTGAGCAGTTCTTC.

The V gene is TRBV20-1, the J gene TRBJ1-2; D not certain. The CDR3 extends over 13 amino acids. CDR1 is DFQATT, CDR2 SNEGSKA, per germline (reference sequence). CDR3 coding DNA: TGCAGCGCCCCCCCACCCTCGGAGGGTGGCTACACCTTC. Its translation: CSAPPPSEGGYTF.

The chain couples TRBV29-1 to TRBJ2-5; D call uncertain. Germline V CDR1 and CDR2: SQVTM, ANQGSEA. The CDR3 extends over 14 amino acids. V lost 2 bases, J lost 5 bases, and 15 bases lay in between. CDR3 protein: CSVEPPRFRETQYF. The CDR3 DNA reads TGCAGCGTTGAACCGCCCCGCTTTAGGGAGACCCAGTACTTC.

The J gene is TRBJ2-5, the V gene TRBV5-1, with 9 nucleotides matching TRBD2. The CDR3 loop spans 15 amino acids. J lost 5 bases, V lost 1 base, and 6 bases had no gene match. Germline-derived CDR1 and CDR2 are SGHRS and YFSETQ. The CDR3, as DNA: TGCGCCAGCAGCTTGATGACTAGCGGAGGGGAGACCCAGTACTTC. Translating gives CASSLMTSGGETQYF.

This clonotype was detected a few times. This rearrangement joins TRBV20-1 to TRBJ2-4; tentative D call: TRBD2 (5 bases). Trimming took 0 bases from V and 0 from J, leaving 9 bases between them. The CDR3 has 15 amino acids. Germline lookup yields CDR1 DFQATT and CDR2 SNEGSKA (reference sequence). CDR3 sequence (DNA): TGCAGTGCTAGAGAGAGGGTTTTAGCCAAAAACATTCAGTACTTC. Translating gives CSARERVLAKNIQYF.

This clonotype was counted between two and nine times. The chain is built from TRBV29-1 and TRBJ1-2; D may be TRBD1 (5 bases). The germline gives CDR1 SQVTM, CDR2 ANQGSEA. Trimming shortened V by 1 base and J by 1 base, and 7 bases separated the two germline ends. This CDR3 region has 13 residues. CDR3 loop: CSVEGGLNYGYTF. In DNA, the CDR3 is TGCAGCGTTGAAGGGGGCCTTAACTATGGCTACACCTTC. Supplemented by reference TRBV29-1 and TRBJ1-2, the full variable domain reads SAVISQKPSRDICQRGTSLTIQCQVDSQVTMMFWYRQQPGQSLTLIATANQGSEATYESGFVIDKFPISRPNLTFSTLTVSNMSPEDSSIYLCSVEGGLNYGYTFGSGTRLTVV.

This clonotype has more than one count but fewer than ten. The J gene is TRBJ2-1, the V gene TRBV4-3; the D is unclear. V was pared by 0 bases and J by 6 bases, with 9 bases between. The CDR3 contains 14 residues. Germline V CDR1 and CDR2: LGHNA, YSLEER. The CDR3 DNA follows: TGCGCCAGCAGCCAAGAAGCTAGTCTCAATGAGCAGTTCTTC. This sequence encodes CASSQEASLNEQFF.

In this sample, this clonotype turned up many times. The chain uses TRBV7-3 and TRBJ2-1, with D unclear. Germline CDR1 reads SGHTA; CDR2 reads FQGTGA. There are 14 residues in the CDR3. V lost 2 bases to trimming and J lost 0 bases, with 5 bases between them. The CDR3 reads CASSLDGSYNEQFF. CDR3 nucleotide sequence: TGTGCCAGCAGCTTAGACGGCTCCTACAATGAGCAGTTCTTC.

The genes are TRBV7-9 and TRBJ2-7, with a possible D match to TRBD2 (5 bases). CDR3 length: 15 residues. Trimming removed 4 bases from V and 5 bases from J, with 18 bases in between. In germline, CDR1 is SEHNR, CDR2 FQNEAQ (reference sequence). The DNA for the CDR3 is TGTGCCAGCAGCTCCTTGGTGGGGAGTGTGGACGAGCAGTACTTC. Its protein product is CASSSLVGSVDEQYF.

The chain employs TRBV28 and TRBJ2-6, with D uncertain. The CDR3 runs 16 residues. CDR1 and CDR2 (germline): MDHEN, SYDVKM. Trimming stripped 3 bases from V and 0 bases from J, with 9 bases between. CDR3 sequence: CASSFSILSGANVLTF. The CDR3 nucleotides are TGTGCCAGCAGTTTCTCGATCCTCTCTGGGGCCAACGTCCTGACTTTC.

J is TRBJ1-5 and V is TRBV4-1; maybe TRBD1 (5 bases). Germline loops: CDR1 MGHRA, CDR2 YSYEKL. This CDR3 region has 15 residues. The germline V and J ends were trimmed by 0 bases and 5 bases, with 11 bases remaining between them. The CDR3 sequence is CASSQDQGVYQPQHF. In DNA form, the CDR3 reads TGCGCCAGCAGCCAAGATCAAGGGGTCTATCAGCCCCAGCATTTT.

J is TRBJ2-3 and V is TRBV28, with 10 bases identical to TRBD1. The CDR3 contains 16 residues. V shed 3 bases and J 2 bases; nucleotides not matched to a gene: 5. Germline values: CDR1 MDHEN, CDR2 SYDVKM. CDR3 residues: CASSLVGTGVTDTQYF. The CDR3 coding sequence is TGTGCCAGCAGTTTGGTCGGGACAGGGGTCACAGATACGCAGTATTTT. The full variable domain, its missing parts supplied by reference TRBV28 and TRBJ2-3, is DVKVTQSSRYLVKRTGEKVFLECVQDMDHENMFWYRQDPGLGLRLIYFSYDVKMKEKGDIPEGYSVSREKKERFSLILESASTNQTSMYLCASSLVGTGVTDTQYFGPGTRLTVL.

The rearrangement links TRBV18 to TRBJ2-5, with D maybe TRBD1 (5 bases). The CDR3 is 14 residues long. V lost 3 bases to trimming and J lost 1 base, with 9 bases between them. Germline lookup yields CDR1 KGHSH and CDR2 LQKENI. CDR3 nucleotide sequence: TGTGCCAGCTCACCCCTGGGGCTCCAAGAGACCCAGTACTTC. Translated, it gives CASSPLGLQETQYF.

The chain couples TRBV29-1 to TRBJ2-7; tentatively, D is TRBD1 (7 bases). V was clipped by 5 bases and J by 6 bases, with 23 bases between them. This CDR3 is built from 15 residues. Germline V lookup: CDR1 SQVTM, CDR2 ANQGSEA. The DNA for the CDR3 is TGCAGCGTTAAGGGGACAGTGACGGGGGCATTCGAGCAGTACTTC. Its translation: CSVKGTVTGAFEQYF.

In this sample, this clonotype turned up a few times. The chain combines TRBV7-2 with TRBJ2-5; D is tentatively TRBD1 or TRBD2 (5 bases each). The DNA end lines up better with TRBJ2-7; the J call may be wrong. Germline V CDR1 and CDR2: SGHTA, FQGNSA. The CDR3 loop spans 14 amino acids. The CDR3 DNA follows: TGTGCCAGCAGCTGGGGACGGCTTGGAAGCGAGCAGTACTTC. Protein sequence: CASSWGRLGSEQYF.

J is TRBJ1-4 and V is TRBV4-3; no clear D gene. This CDR3 contains 15 residues. Per the germline V gene, CDR1 is LGHNA and CDR2 is YSLEER. V was cut by 1 base and J by 5 bases, with 11 bases left in between. The CDR3 coding sequence is TGCGCCAGCAGCCAAGGGCCCGACGGGAATGAAAAACTGTTTTTT. Translation gives CASSQGPDGNEKLFF.

This clonotype was seen a handful of times. This chain connects TRBV5-5 to TRBJ2-5; the D gene is possibly TRBD1 (5 bases). The tail of the sequence fits TRBJ2-7 better, so the J call may be wrong. From germline, CDR1 is SGHKS and CDR2 YYEKEE (reference sequence). The CDR3 is made up of 16 amino acids. DNA of the CDR3: TGTGCCAGCAGCTTGTTCCCTGAAACAGGCTTCTACGAGCAGTACTTC. It codes for CASSLFPETGFYEQYF.

The chain uses TRBV3-1 and TRBJ2-5; the D is unclear. Germline CDR1 and CDR2: LGHDT and YNNKEL (reference sequence). The CDR3 length is 15 residues. Deletions cut 4 bases from V and 2 bases from J, with 14 bases between. The CDR3 protein is CASSLANRVQETQYF. Here the CDR3 DNA reads TGTGCCAGCAGCCTCGCAAACAGAGTTCAAGAGACCCAGTACTTC.

This clonotype has only a few counts. The V call is TRBV6-2 or TRBV6-3, the J call TRBJ2-7; 7 positions match TRBD1. The junction had 12 bases not matched to a gene; V was cut back by 5 bases and J by 5 bases. This CDR3 spans 15 amino acids. Germline values: CDR1 MNHEY, CDR2 SVGEGT. DNA for the CDR3: TGTGCCAGCAGTGACTATGAGACAGGGAAGGACGAGCAGTACTTC. Amino acid sequence: CASSDYETGKDEQYF.

There are a few counts of this clonotype. This chain joins TRBV29-1 and TRBJ2-5, with no clear D. V was trimmed by 6 bases and J by 3 bases, leaving 17 bases between them. Germline CDR1 SQVTM, CDR2 ANQGSEA. This CDR3 region has 14 residues. CDR3 sequence (DNA): TGCAGCGTCCCACCAAGAAGTGAGGAAGAGACCCAGTACTTC. Amino acid sequence: CSVPPRSEEETQYF.

The chain has TRBV10-3 and TRBJ2-6; 8 bases line up with TRBD1. CDR3 length: 15 amino acids. Trimming at V came to 6 bases and at J to 13 bases, leaving 14 bases not matched to a gene. Per germline, CDR1 ENHRY and CDR2 SYGVKD. The chain's CDR3 is CAISSTGAESVVLTF. The CDR3 coding sequence is TGTGCCATCAGCTCGACAGGGGCCGAGTCGGTAGTCCTGACTTTC.

This clonotype was seen more than once but under ten times. This rearrangement joins TRBV27 to TRBJ2-7; D possibly matches TRBD1 or TRBD2 (5 bases each). This CDR3 spans 15 amino acids. V lost 5 bases and J lost 7, with 21 bases in between. The germline gives CDR1 MNHEY, CDR2 SMNVEV (reference sequence). The chain's CDR3 is CASSPYRDRGGEQYF. For the CDR3, the DNA is TGTGCCAGCAGTCCCTACCGGGACCGCGGTGGGGAGCAGTACTTC.

This clonotype was observed a handful of times. The CDR3 loop is CSARDELAGGYEQYF. As DNA, the CDR3 is TGCAGTGCTAGAGATGAACTAGCGGGGGGCTACGAGCAGTACTTC. The chain has TRBV20-1 and TRBJ2-7; 12 bases are shared with TRBD2. V gave up 0 bases and J gave up 3 bases; unmatched junction bases: 3. Looked up from germline, CDR1 is DFQATT and CDR2 is SNEGSKA (reference sequence). The CDR3 has 15 residues.

Only a few counts were recorded for this clonotype. The chain couples TRBV29-1 to TRBJ1-1, with D possibly being TRBD1 (5 bases). V was trimmed by 5 bases and J by 7 bases, leaving 14 bases between them. Germline lookup yields CDR1 SQVTM and CDR2 ANQGSEA. The length of the CDR3 is 12 residues. CDR3 sequence reads: CSVSRTSGEAFF. CDR3 coding DNA: TGCAGCGTTTCTCGGACATCGGGTGAAGCTTTCTTT.

This chain uses TRBV4-3 with TRBJ1-2; D gene unclear. The germline gives CDR1 LGHNA, CDR2 YSLEER. The CDR3 runs to 15 residues. Trimming removed 0 bases from V and 4 bases from J, with 12 bases in between. The CDR3 spells CASSQDPSGTYGYTF. The CDR3 DNA reads TGCGCCAGCAGCCAAGATCCGTCAGGAACCTATGGCTACACCTTC.

This clonotype has a handful of counts. The rearrangement links TRBV4-1 to TRBJ1-2, with unresolved D. The CDR3 extends over 14 amino acids. Germline CDR1 and CDR2: MGHRA and YSYEKL. V lost 4 bases, J lost 14 bases, and 23 bases lay in between. The CDR3 DNA follows: TGCGCCAGCAGCCCCGCTCGGCAGCTCGAACTAAAAACCTTC. Encoded protein: CASSPARQLELKTF.

V and J are TRBV7-2 and TRBJ2-7, with 12 bases identical to TRBD2. The CDR3 is 14 amino acids. The germline CDR1 and CDR2 sequences are SGHTA and FQGNSA. Trimming removed 4 bases from V and 5 bases from J; junction bases left unmatched: 3. CDR3 in DNA: TGTGCCAGCAGCTCCTGGACTAGCGGGGACGAGCAGTACTTC. It is translated as CASSSWTSGDEQYF.